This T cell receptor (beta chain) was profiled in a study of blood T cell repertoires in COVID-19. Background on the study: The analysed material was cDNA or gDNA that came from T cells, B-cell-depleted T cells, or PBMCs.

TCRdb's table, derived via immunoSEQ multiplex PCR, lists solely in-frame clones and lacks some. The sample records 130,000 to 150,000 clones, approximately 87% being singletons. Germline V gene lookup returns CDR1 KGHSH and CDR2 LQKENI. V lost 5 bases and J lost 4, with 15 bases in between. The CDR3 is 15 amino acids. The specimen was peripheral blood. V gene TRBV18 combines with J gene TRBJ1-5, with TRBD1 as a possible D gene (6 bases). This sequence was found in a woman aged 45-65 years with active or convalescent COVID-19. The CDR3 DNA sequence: TGTGCCAGCTCAGCAACAGGGATGGGGAATCAGCCCCAGCATTTT. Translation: CASSATGMGNQPQHF.